This T cell receptor beta chain emerged from a study of T cells in Graves' hyperthyroidism and ophthalmopathy. Study findings and constraints: For ophthalmopathy, model prediction preceded onset by a median about six months.

Details on this clonotype: Its antigen is not identified.

RNA transcripts served as the template for amplifying TCR beta CDR3 regions. The HTBI primer set served for first-round RT-PCR of the TCR CDR3. TCRdb recomputed calls from the multiplex PCR reads with MiXCR, one row per CDR3 protein. Of about 640,000 distinct CDR3 sequences detected, roughly 20% appear once; the ten largest clones hold under 35%. Sample: blood. The TCR sequence derives from a young man with Graves' ophthalmopathy.

CDR3 sequence reads: CASSQAGGIGNTIYF. CDR3 nucleotides: TGCGCCAGCAGCCAAGCCGGGGGAATTGGAAACACCATATATTTT. This sequence joins TRBV4-3 and TRBJ1-3; weak D call: TRBD1 (5 bases). There are 15 residues in the CDR3. Germline loops: CDR1 LGHNA, CDR2 YSLEER. Trimming cost V 1 base and J 3 bases, with 10 bases left between them.